These 22 T cell receptor beta chains came from one sample sequenced in a study of T cells in women clearing cervical HPV infection (dated by TCRdb to the late 2010s). Receptor libraries were prepared by the immunoSEQ multiplex PCR assay. TCRdb mirrors the immuneACCESS table, restricted to in-frame sequences. Some clones are absent from its copies; in checked studies, under half trace to an unresolved V gene, and the reason for the others is unknown. The record for this sample contains 13,000 to 15,000 clones. Around 20% of the sample is held by the ten biggest clonotypes. Material: blood buffy coat. These TCRs come from a woman between 18 and 70 years old with a cervical HPV16 infection that either progressed to CIN3+ or cleared (not recorded which).

The CDR3 region is CAADGSGANVLFF. The sequenced part of the CDR3 DNA is TGTGCCGCTGACGGTTCTGGGGCCAACGTA. The chain uses TRBV30 and TRBJ1-4; perhaps TRBD1 as D (5 bases). The read comes to an end 3 residues before the CDR3 does, leaving the germline J gene to fill in the end. The CDR3 length is 13 residues. Germline V CDR1 and CDR2: GTSNPN, SVGIG (reference sequence).

Turning to this clone: The read stops 3 residues short of the end of the CDR3; the missing end is completed from the germline J gene. The V gene is TRBV19, the J gene TRBJ1-6; no definite D call. The CDR3 is 15 residues long. V lost 3 bases to trimming and J lost 8 bases, with 14 bases between them. Germline CDR1 is LNHDA and CDR2 is SQIVND (reference sequence). The sequenced part of the CDR3 DNA is TGTGCCAGTAGTATGCGGGGAGGGAACCATTCACCC. Translation gives CASSMRGGNHSP. The entire CDR3 protein reads CASSMRGGNHSPLHF.

As to this clone: With the read ending 3 residues before the CDR3 end, the germline J gene is used to fill in that end. The chain has TRBV5-1 and TRBJ2-4; the match to TRBD2 covers 11 bases. The junction had 4 bases not matched to a gene; V was cut back by 0 bases and J by 2 bases. Germline V CDR1 and CDR2: SGHRS, YFSETQ. The CDR3 has 17 amino acids. Incomplete CDR3 DNA: TGCGCCAGCAGCTTGGACCTAGCGGGGGGAACCAAAAACATT. This codes for CASSLDLAGGTKNI. The full CDR3 protein reads CASSLDLAGGTKNIQYF.

As for this clone: The missing CDR3 end, 3 residues past where the read stops, is filled in from the germline J gene. This rearrangement joins TRBV7-3 to TRBJ2-3; D not resolved. V lost 3 bases and J lost 2, with 9 bases in between. The CDR3 is 14 amino acids. Per germline, CDR1 SGHTA and CDR2 FQGTGA. CDR3 bases read: TGTGCCAGCAGCTTCGGGTTGGCCACAGATACG. This gives the protein CASSFGLATDT. The CDR3 as a whole reads CASSFGLATDTQYF.

With regard to this clone: The read is 3 residues too short to cover the CDR3 end, so that end is filled in from the germline J gene. This chain connects TRBV20-1 to TRBJ2-3; TRBD2 matches 11 bases. The CDR3 totals 16 residues. The junction had 10 bases not matched to a gene; V was cut back by 6 bases and J by 2 bases. CDR1 is DFQATT and CDR2 is SNEGSKA in the germline V gene (reference sequence). The chain's CDR3 is CSAESASGGLTDTQYF. CDR3 bases read: TGCAGTGCAGAGTCGGCTAGCGGGGGGCTCACAGATACG.

Points on this clone: The sequenced fragment ends 3 residues before the CDR3 boundary, so the rest is inferred from the germline J gene. The chain recombines TRBV12-3 or TRBV12-4 with TRBJ2-3, with 7 bases aligning to TRBD2. This CDR3 has 14 residues. Unmatched junction bases numbered 3, after V lost 2 bases and J lost 4 bases. The sequenced part of the CDR3 DNA is TGTGCCAGCAGTTTAAGGACTAGTTCAGATACG. Protein sequence: CASSLRTSSDT. The entire CDR3 reads CASSLRTSSDTQYF.

Its frequency marks this clone as medium-sized. The read ends 3 residues before the CDR3 terminus; that terminus is restored from the germline J gene. The gene calls are TRBV10-3 and TRBJ1-2; 7 nucleotides line up with TRBD1. After removal of 3 bases from V and 3 bases from J, the junction contained 1 base not matched to a gene. Germline CDR1 and CDR2: ENHRY and SYGVKD. The CDR3 sequence is 13 residues long. Partial CDR3 DNA: TGTGCCATCAGTGAAACAGGGGACTATGGC. Residues: CAISETGDYG. The complete CDR3 reads CAISETGDYGYTF.

As regards this clone: The read stops 3 residues short of the end of the CDR3; the missing end is completed from the germline J gene. This rearrangement joins TRBV11-2 to TRBJ1-5; D uncertain. The CDR3 is 13 amino acids. Trimming took off 0 bases at V and 7 bases at J, with 7 bases between the two ends. Per germline, CDR1 SGHAT and CDR2 FQNNGV. Partial CDR3 DNA: TGTGCCAGCAGCTTAGATCAAGGGCAGCCC. Translation gives CASSLDQGQP. The CDR3 in full is CASSLDQGQPQHF.

A remark on this clone: The sequenced fragment ends 3 residues before the CDR3 boundary, so the rest is inferred from the germline J gene. V is TRBV7-3 and J is TRBJ1-6, with 7 positions matching TRBD1. This CDR3 contains 15 residues. Per the germline V gene, CDR1 is SGHTA and CDR2 is FQGTGA. V lost 5 bases to trimming and J lost 5 bases; unmatched junction nucleotides: 6. The part of the CDR3 DNA that was read is TGTGCCAGCAGCCTCAGGGGGGACAATAATTCACCC. It encodes CASSLRGDNNSP. The entire CDR3 protein is CASSLRGDNNSPLHF.

With respect to this clone: The read is 3 residues too short to cover the CDR3 end, so that end is filled in from the germline J gene. V gene TRBV20-1 combines with J gene TRBJ1-1; perhaps TRBD1 as D (5 bases). Trimming removed 6 bases at V and 5 bases at J, with 22 bases between. Germline CDR1 and CDR2: DFQATT and SNEGSKA (reference sequence). The CDR3 has 15 residues. CDR3 sequence: CSAPKGQVGKTEAFF. CDR3 bases read: TGCAGTGCCCCGAAGGGGCAGGTGGGAAAGACTGAA.

On this clone: The sequence runs out 3 residues before the end of the CDR3; the remainder is reconstructed from the germline J gene. The gene calls are TRBV18 and TRBJ2-7, with 8 bases fitting TRBD1. Trimming removed 2 bases from V and 5 bases from J; junction bases left unmatched: 5. This CDR3 has 14 amino acids. The germline CDR1 and CDR2 sequences are KGHSH and LQKENI. The DNA read from the CDR3 is TGTGCCAGCTCACCAAAGGACAGGGACCACGAG. Translating it yields CASSPKDRDHE. The CDR3 as a whole reads CASSPKDRDHEQYF.

Of note for this clone: The CDR3 end is not reached by the read, which stops 3 residues before it; the germline J gene fills it in. This rearrangement joins TRBV2 to TRBJ1-1, with D possibly TRBD1 on 5 matching bases. CDR1 is SNHLY and CDR2 is FYNNEI in the germline V gene. V was shortened by 8 bases and J by 4 bases, with 14 bases between the two germline ends. The CDR3 totals 13 residues. The CDR3 DNA, read in part, is TGTGCCAGCCGATGGTCAGGGCCCACTGAA. Translated, it gives CASRWSGPTE. The CDR3 as a whole reads CASRWSGPTEAFF.

Of note for this clone: The read halts 3 residues ahead of the CDR3 end, with the missing end drawn from the germline J gene. J is TRBJ2-2 and V is TRBV2, with TRBD2 as a possible D gene (7 bases). Germline values: CDR1 SNHLY, CDR2 FYNNEI. This CDR3 spans 17 amino acids. Partial CDR3 DNA: TGTGCCACCGTTCCTCGGGGGGCGCCGGCCGGCGTAGAAAAG. It translates to CATVPRGAPAGVEK. Given in full, the CDR3 is CATVPRGAPAGVEKLFF.

For this clone: Read data end 3 residues before the CDR3 end; the end is taken from the germline J gene. The rearrangement uses TRBV19 and TRBJ1-1, with 9 positions matching TRBD1. Germline V gene data show CDR1 as LNHDA and CDR2 as SQIVND (reference sequence). The length of the CDR3 is 12 residues. The CDR3 sequence: CASGTGGSAAFF. The CDR3 DNA, read in part, is TGTGCCAGTGGCACAGGGGGCTCTGCA.

To note about this clone: The read gets to within 3 residues of the CDR3 end, and the germline J gene fills in the rest. This rearrangement joins TRBV10-2 to TRBJ1-1; no definite D call. The CDR3 runs to 13 residues. Germline V lookup: CDR1 WSHSY, CDR2 SAAADI. V lost 0 bases and J 3 bases, leaving 5 bases between the germline ends. CDR3 DNA, as far as it was read: TGCGCCAGCAGTGAGTCCCCCGACACTGAA. It yields the protein CASSESPDTE. The complete CDR3 sequence is CASSESPDTEAFF.

A remark on this clone: With the read ending 3 residues before the CDR3 end, the germline J gene is used to fill in that end. V is TRBV7-2 and J is TRBJ2-7; D call uncertain. The CDR3 has 11 residues. Germline V CDR1 and CDR2: SGHTA, FQGNSA. The V and J ends lost 3 bases and 5 bases respectively, with 5 bases between them. The CDR3 region is CASSFYNEQYF. CDR3 bases read: TGTGCCAGCAGCTTTTATAACGAG.

With respect to this clone: The germline gene is not matched at one end of the junction; a read error may be the cause. The read ends 3 residues shy of where the CDR3 ends; the end is completed using the germline J gene. The J gene is TRBJ2-3, the V gene TRBV2; 8 nucleotides match TRBD1. The CDR3 loop spans 15 amino acids. CDR1 and CDR2 (germline): SNHLY, FYNNEI. The CDR3 loop reads CASRRDRSSTNTQYF. The DNA read from the CDR3 is TGTGCCAGCAGGCGGGACAGGTCTAGCACAAATACG.

A remark on this clone: Read data end 3 residues before the CDR3 end; the end is taken from the germline J gene. This chain joins TRBV2 and TRBJ1-1; tentative D call: TRBD1 (6 bases). The V gene lost 6 bases and the J gene lost 4 bases, with 12 bases spanning the gap. Germline assignment: CDR1 SNHLY and CDR2 FYNNEI. The CDR3 covers 13 residues. The sequenced part of the CDR3 DNA is TGTGCCAGCAGCATACAGGGAGGCACTGAA. Protein: CASSIQGGTE. In full, the CDR3 is CASSIQGGTEAFF.

With regard to this clone: The read is 3 residues too short to cover the CDR3 end, so that end is filled in from the germline J gene. V and J are TRBV11-3 and TRBJ2-5; 7 bases align to TRBD1. Trimming took 5 bases from V and 7 from J; bases not matched to a gene: 10. Germline V gene lookup returns CDR1 SGHNT and CDR2 YENEEA. CDR3 length equals 14 residues. The sequenced part of the CDR3 DNA is TGTGCCAGCAGCCGAACAGGGGCTGTTGGGACC. Translated, it gives CASSRTGAVGT. In full, the CDR3 reads CASSRTGAVGTQYF. The entire variable domain, with the rest obtained from reference TRBV11-3 and TRBJ2-5, is as follows: EAGVVQSPRYKIIEKKQPVAFWCNPISGHNTLYWYLQNLGQGPELLIRYENEEAVDDSQLPKDRFSAERLKGVDSTLKIQPAELGDSAVYLCASSRTGAVGTQYFGPGTRLLVL.

Partial CDR3 DNA: TGTGCCAGCAGTCGCAGAGTGGACAGGAACACTGAA. It yields the protein CASSRRVDRNTE. The full CDR3 is CASSRRVDRNTEAFF. The chain is built from TRBV6-2 or TRBV6-3 and TRBJ1-1; D is possibly TRBD1 (6 bases). The read falls 3 residues short of the CDR3 end, and the missing part is taken from the germline J gene. The CDR3 loop spans 15 amino acids. Germline V gene data show CDR1 as MNHEY and CDR2 as SVGEGT. V lost 5 bases and J lost 1, with 14 bases in between.

Regarding this clone: The CDR3 goes on 3 residues after the read ends, and that part is filled in from the germline J gene. The chain carries TRBV7-9 and TRBJ1-1, with TRBD1 as a possible D gene (6 bases). The V and J ends lost 3 bases and 5 bases respectively, with 13 bases between them. The CDR3 is 14 amino acids. Germline lookup yields CDR1 SEHNR and CDR2 FQNEAQ (reference sequence). This CDR3 reads CASSFQTGSTEAFF. The DNA read from the CDR3 is TGTGCCAGCAGCTTTCAAACAGGGTCAACTGAA.

In regard to this clone: The CDR3 end falls 3 residues outside the read, so it is completed with the germline J gene. The chain links TRBV19 to TRBJ1-5, with a weak D call TRBD1 (5 bases). Germline values: CDR1 LNHDA, CDR2 SQIVND (reference sequence). The CDR3 is made up of 13 amino acids. V was trimmed by 7 bases and J by 5 bases, leaving 12 bases between them. CDR3 DNA, as far as it was read: TGTGCCAGTACGACAGAGTTGGATCAGCCC. Its translation is CASTTELDQP. The CDR3 reads in full as CASTTELDQPQHF.